The source of this TCR beta chain is a study of blood T cell repertoires in COVID-19 (TCRdb year 2020). For the wider study: Samples from collaborators originated in the United States, Italy and Spain and spanned both the acute and convalescent phases of COVID-19. The prospective study material was composed of cDNA or gDNA derived from T cells, B-cell-depleted T cells, or PBMCs. Deeply sampled blood TCRbeta repertoires from subjects exposed to, actively infected with, or recovered from COVID-19 were included in the dataset. The repertoires were released in a freely available public database intended as a resource for research on the immune response to SARS-CoV-2. Samples were obtained from the ongoing ImmuneRACE study (first 160 participants) and from 1,254 subjects provided by 6 global collaborators. The sample metadata nearly always contained a de-identified subject ID, COVID-19 status, age in years and sex. Where available, HLA class I and class II types were obtained from metadata supplied by the sample provider rather than from assay-based typing. Broader findings and caveats from the paper: How much clinical and demographic metadata was included differed by source and by participant, and the metadata was provided uncurated.

Spanning cysteine to phenylalanine, the CDR3 consists of 13 amino acids. Only the CDR3 DNA stays, 39 bases, in frame from base 1. Based on the germline V gene (reference sequence), the CDR1 and CDR2 sequences are SGHNT and YYREEE. Trimming removed 0 bases from V and 8 bases from J, leaving 11 bases between the germline ends. In regard to this clone: Its target antigen remains unknown. Base-call qualities are not available, and no considerably larger clone is one nucleotide away.

Each collaborating institution followed its own protocols to collect whole blood in K2EDTA tubes. For TCRbeta analysis, collaborators shipped samples as frozen whole blood, isolated PBMCs, or DNA extracted from either of those sample types. TCRbeta CDR3 regions were amplified from genomic DNA using the immunoSEQ Assay, a bias-controlled multiplex PCR. The authors processed their data as follows. The number of nucleated cells in each sample was estimated by amplification of reference gene primers within the assay. To quantify the absolute abundance of each unique TCRbeta CDR3 rearrangement, sequence reads were collapsed and filtered. For each sample, productive Simpson clonality was calculated as the square root of Simpson's diversity index across productive rearrangements. This immuneACCESS table, as held by TCRdb, lists in-frame sequences with V and J called but not all clones. Of the missing ones, under half trace to an unresolved V gene in checked studies; the others have no known cause. The V and J calls and clone size were taken over from that table, and D and trimming were inferred from the DNA. Present in this sample are 100,000 or so clones, about 91% of which were seen just once. The ten largest clonotypes hold around 4% of the sample.

Sequencing was done on a sample of peripheral blood. The V and J genes are TRBV5-4 and TRBJ1-2; there is no confident call for the D gene. The receptor was isolated from a man between 18 and 35 years old with acute or convalescent COVID-19. The DNA reads as follows: TGTGCCAGCAGCTTGGACCCTCTTAGAGGCTACACCTTC. Translated, it reads CASSLDPLRGYTF.